This TCR beta chain was recorded in a study of T cell responses to AZD1222 COVID-19 vaccine. Study-level results: Possibly, clonal diversity was underestimated; donors were largely white British and included more females.

The data were produced by immunoSEQ multiplex PCR, yet TCRdb's version contains in-frame clones alone and is incomplete. This sample has 45,000 to 65,000 clones, with over 80% found just once. On this clone itself: Its antigen is unidentified.

The CDR3 consists of 14 residues. The V and J ends lost 3 bases and 0 bases respectively, with 7 bases between them. Germline-derived CDR1 and CDR2 are MNHEY and SMNVEV (reference sequence). The sequenced sample was peripheral blood, obtained on day 0 of AZD1222 vaccination. The origin of this receptor is an adult in good health. The chain combines TRBV27 with TRBJ2-3; no definite D call. CDR3 coding DNA: TGTGCCAGCAGTTTCAAGCGAAGCACAGATACGCAGTATTTT. Its translation is CASSFKRSTDTQYF.